This is a list of T cell receptor beta chains from one sample in a study of response to subunit inactivated influenza vaccine. TCRdb passed the RT-PCR reads through MiXCR, listing each CDR3 protein once. The table records approximately 700,000 distinct CDR3 sequences, approximately 13% of them present only once. The source was PBMCs from blood, collected 14 days before vaccination. The receptors originated from a man aged 45-65 years who received an inactivated influenza vaccine. Both conserved end residues are part of each CDR3. A D gene is named only where the DNA matches it firmly. Size values are once, few and many counts, or a class for expanded clones, and some rows have none.

v_call: TRBV20-1; j_call: TRBJ2-7; d_call: .; clone_size: .; cdr3_nt: TGCAGTGCTAGTTTACAGAACTACGAGCAGTACTTC; cdr3_aa: CSASLQNYEQYF
v_call: TRBV5-1; j_call: TRBJ2-4; d_call: TRBD1; clone_size: .; cdr3_nt: TGCGCCAGCAGCCCTGGGACAGGGGGCCACATTCAGTACTTC; cdr3_aa: CASSPGTGGHIQYF
v_call: TRBV20-1; j_call: TRBJ2-5; d_call: .; clone_size: few; cdr3_nt: TGCAGTGCTAGAGAGGCGGGGATTGTTGAGACCCAGTACTTC; cdr3_aa: CSAREAGIVETQYF
v_call: TRBV12-3/TRBV12-4; j_call: TRBJ2-2; d_call: TRBD2; clone_size: many; cdr3_nt: TGTGCCAGCAGTGGATTAGCGGGACCGAACACCGGGGAGCTGTTTTTT; cdr3_aa: CASSGLAGPNTGELFF
v_call: TRBV20-1; j_call: TRBJ1-1; d_call: .; clone_size: .; cdr3_nt: TGCAGTGCTAGATATGGATCCATGAACACTGAAGCTTTCTTT; cdr3_aa: CSARYGSMNTEAFF
v_call: TRBV20-1; j_call: TRBJ2-1; d_call: .; clone_size: .; cdr3_nt: TGCAGTGCTAGTCCCACCAACAATGAGCAGTTCTTC; cdr3_aa: CSASPTNNEQFF
v_call: TRBV2; j_call: TRBJ1-1; d_call: .; clone_size: .; cdr3_nt: TGTGCCAGCATTCACGTTGGAGGGGCCAGATTTCGAACTGAAGCTTTCTTT; cdr3_aa: CASIHVGGARFRTEAFF
v_call: TRBV2; j_call: TRBJ2-7; d_call: TRBD1; clone_size: .; cdr3_nt: TGTGCCAGCAGTACTGACAGGGGACCCTACGAGCAGTACTTC; cdr3_aa: CASSTDRGPYEQYF
v_call: TRBV28; j_call: TRBJ2-7; d_call: TRBD2; clone_size: few; cdr3_nt: TGTGCCAGCAGTTTCCCGACTAGCGGGAGTTTATCCTACGAGCAGTACTTC; cdr3_aa: CASSFPTSGSLSYEQYF
v_call: TRBV7-7; j_call: TRBJ2-7; d_call: .; clone_size: .; cdr3_nt: TGTGCTAGCAGCCCAAGGGGGAGGACAGGACCTATCGAGCAGTACTTC; cdr3_aa: CASSPRGRTGPIEQYF